The rows below give T cell receptor beta chains drawn from one sample of a study of shared clonotypes between healthy human individuals. TCRdb keeps only in-frame clones here, not all; method: immunoSEQ multiplex PCR. This table holds about 2 million clones, about 95% found once. What was sequenced was naive CD8+ T cells sorted from blood. Receptor source: a man younger than 35 in good health. The CDR3 runs from the conserved cysteine through the conserved F or W. D genes are given only for firm matches. Clone size is not always given. Where it is, it says once, few, many or a class for expanded clones.

>TRBV7-6|13|TRBD2|TRBJ2-2|.
TGTGCCAGCAGCCCCGGGGGGACCGGGGAGCTGTTTTTT
CASSPGGTGELFF
>TRBV19|14|.|TRBJ2-7|.
TGTGCCAGTAGTATGTCCAGCGGAGCATACGAGCAGTACTTC
CASSMSSGAYEQYF
>TRBV4-3|14|TRBD1|TRBJ1-2|once
TGCGCCAGCAGCCAGGACAGGGCAAGCGGTGGCTACACCTTC
CASSQDRASGGYTF
>TRBV27|14|.|TRBJ1-4|.
TGTGCCAGCAGTTTAGGTCAGTCGAATGAAAAACTGTTTTTT
CASSLGQSNEKLFF
>TRBV9|15|.|TRBJ1-1|.
TGTGCCAGCAGCCCCGCCGGTTATCCGAACACTGAAGCTTTCTTT
CASSPAGYPNTEAFF
>TRBV4-1|16|.|TRBJ2-2|.
TGCGCCAGCAGCCATGGCGGGGGCTTGAACACCGGGGAGCTGTTTTTT
CASSHGGGLNTGELFF
>TRBV7-7|15|.|TRBJ2-5|.
TGTGCTAGCAGCCTATTGCAGGGGAGGGGAGAGACCCAGTACTTC
CASSLLQGRGETQYF
>TRBV4-1|15|TRBD1|TRBJ1-1|.
TGCGCCAGCAGCCAACTTGGAGGGGGCATCACTGAAGCTTTCTTT
CASSQLGGGITEAFF
>TRBV5-4|16|TRBD2|TRBJ2-3|.
TGTGCCAGCAGCTTGAGTAGCGGGGGTAGCACAGATACGCAGTATTTT
CASSLSSGGSTDTQYF
>TRBV27|16|TRBD1|TRBJ1-2|.
TGTGCCAGCAGTTTATCGGCGGGACAGGGGTTCTATGGCTACACCTTC
CASSLSAGQGFYGYTF
>TRBV21-1|11|.|TRBJ1-5|.
TGTGCCAGCGAGGGAGGGCAGCCCCAGCATTTT
CASEGGQPQHF
>TRBV29-1|13|.|TRBJ1-2|.
TGCAGCGCCATACCAGCAGACAGGTATGGCTACACCTTC
CSAIPADRYGYTF
>TRBV29-1|12|.|TRBJ2-7|.
TGCAGCGTGAGATATTTGGGGTACGAGCAGTACTTC
CSVRYLGYEQYF
>TRBV14|14|.|TRBJ1-3|.
TGTGCCAGCAGTCCGTGGGGCTCCGGAAACACCATATATTTT
CASSPWGSGNTIYF
>TRBV7-9|14|.|TRBJ2-5|.
TGTGCCAGCAGCCTCCATGGGGCACAAGAGACCCAGTACTTC
CASSLHGAQETQYF
>TRBV4-1|13|.|TRBJ2-7|.
TGCGCCAGCAGCCAAAGGCGGTCCTACGAGCAGTACTTC
CASSQRRSYEQYF